This T cell receptor beta chain is drawn from a study of spatial heterogeneity in lung cancer. TCRdb independently ran MiXCR on the 5' RACE reads; one entry per CDR3 protein. This table has around 5,000 distinct CDR3 sequences, just under 30% appearing once. This clonotype is classed as medium-sized. Its cognate antigen is unknown. CDR3 length equals 15 residues. The V end lost 7 bases, the J end lost 0 bases, and 16 bases lay between the germline ends. CDR1 SNHLY and CDR2 FYNNEI come from the germline V gene. Study-level findings and limits: Tumor mutation count correlated with how many alpha and beta TCRs expanded intratumorally. The estimated TCR-seq coverage of tumor T cells amounted to around 7% when looking at alpha chains and roughly 14% when looking at beta chains. Numbers of ubiquitous and regional expanded TCRs tracked ubiquitous and regional nonsynonymous mutation counts, respectively.

This sample's time point: sample taken at primary tumor resection. Samples came from 72 TRACERx patients with untreated early-stage lung cancer. Tumor, nontumor lung or frozen PBMC supplied whole RNA, sequenced without sorting. The TCR was taken from a female donor with early-stage non-small cell lung cancer. The chain joins TRBV2 to TRBJ2-7; D is perhaps TRBD1 or TRBD2 (5 bases each). Sequencing was performed on lung tumor tissue, taken at surgery. CDR3 in amino acids: CASTQVGDGSYEQYF. The CDR3 bases are TGTGCCAGCACCCAAGTAGGGGACGGCTCCTACGAGCAGTACTTC.